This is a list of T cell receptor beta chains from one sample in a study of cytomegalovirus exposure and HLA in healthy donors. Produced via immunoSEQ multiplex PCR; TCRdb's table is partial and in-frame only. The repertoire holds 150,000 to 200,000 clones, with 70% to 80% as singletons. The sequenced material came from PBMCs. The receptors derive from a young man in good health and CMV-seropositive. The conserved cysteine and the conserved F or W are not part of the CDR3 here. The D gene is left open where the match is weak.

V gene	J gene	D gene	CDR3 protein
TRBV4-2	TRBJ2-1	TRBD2	ASKSSGTTYNGQF
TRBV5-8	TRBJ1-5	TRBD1	ASSLGQGVAQH
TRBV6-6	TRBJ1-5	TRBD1	ASRGGTGSHQPQH
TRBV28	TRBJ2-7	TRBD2	ASSFMGGGGDHGAYEQY
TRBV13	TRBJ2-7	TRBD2	ASSFPTGLAGEEQY
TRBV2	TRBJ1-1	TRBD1	ASRSQGVTEAF
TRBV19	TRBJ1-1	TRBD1	ASSTARDRGTF
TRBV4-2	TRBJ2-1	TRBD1	ASSHDGQGYNEQF
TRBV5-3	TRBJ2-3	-	ARSSGPQGQY
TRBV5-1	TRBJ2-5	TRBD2	ASSLAGGLETQY
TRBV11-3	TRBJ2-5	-	ASSLGLGRGETQY
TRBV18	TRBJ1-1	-	ASSPPPGEIAF
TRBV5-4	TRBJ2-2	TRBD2	ASSGGTSPGELF
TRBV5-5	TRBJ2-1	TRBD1	ASSPGTGGHEQF
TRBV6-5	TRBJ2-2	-	ATKTLESGELF
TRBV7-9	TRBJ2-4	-	ASSPFGGRENIQY
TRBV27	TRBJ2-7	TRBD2	ASTRAGGPSIGEQY
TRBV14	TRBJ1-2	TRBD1	ASSPNRGTGEGYT
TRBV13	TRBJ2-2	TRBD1	ASSRDSLGELF
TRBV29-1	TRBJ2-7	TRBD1	SAAGTGKSYEQY
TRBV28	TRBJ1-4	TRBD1	AIQGQSNEKLF
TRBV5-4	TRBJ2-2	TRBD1	ASSFGTDNTGELF
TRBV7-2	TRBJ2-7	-	ASSFRMREQY
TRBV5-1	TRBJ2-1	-	ASSSLVGGHNEQF
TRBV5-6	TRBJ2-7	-	ASSLSSGYEQY
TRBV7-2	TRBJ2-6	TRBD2	ASSSGTNSGANVLT
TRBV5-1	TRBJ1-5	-	ASSLRGNSNQPQH
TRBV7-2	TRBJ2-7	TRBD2	ASSPGLAGREQY
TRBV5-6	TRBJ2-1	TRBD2	TRREGDNEQF
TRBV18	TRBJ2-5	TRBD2	ASSPGLAGGRETQY
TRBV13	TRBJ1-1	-	ASSLDRTEAF
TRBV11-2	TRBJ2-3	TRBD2	ASSQSGRSPDTQY
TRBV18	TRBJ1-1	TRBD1	ASSGDRGTEAF
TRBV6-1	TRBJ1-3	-	ASSLGAYAGNTIY